The clone carrying this TCR beta chain was observed a few times. The antigen is not known. The data derive from a study of T-cell reconstitution after alpha-beta-depleted transplantation in children. Study-wide findings and caveats: Recipient T cells and thymic progenitors that survived were the source of the high TCRbeta diversity seen at day 60 in some patients. By about two months after transplant, alpha-beta T cells reportedly arose from several hundred graft clones that had expanded.

TCRbeta library preparation incorporated unique molecular identifiers. MiXCR, run by TCRdb on the PCR reads, gives a single entry per CDR3 protein. The top ten clones hold approximately 35% of a sample with fewer than 35,000 distinct CDR3 sequences, about a sixth of them seen once. This CDR3 region has 16 residues. Looked up from germline, CDR1 is SGHTA and CDR2 is FQGNSA. Trimming shortened V by 2 bases and J by 6 bases, and 18 bases separated the two germline ends. The V gene is TRBV7-2, the J gene TRBJ2-3; D assignment may be TRBD1 or TRBD2 (5 bases each). Sequences were derived from PBMCs, mostly from graft donor cells, sampled 60 days after TCRalphabeta/CD19-depleted stem cell transplant. This TCR was recovered from a male patient aged 2-9 years who had a stem cell transplant for acute lymphoblastic leukemia, so the T cells may come from the graft donor. The CDR3 loop reads CASSLKLLLAGDTQYF. CDR3 nucleotides: TGTGCCAGCAGCTTAAAACTACTTCTAGCAGGGGATACGCAGTATTTT.